This T cell receptor beta chain was captured in a study of blood T cell repertoires in COVID-19. Study overall: Sample material is recorded as cDNA or gDNA derived from T cells, B-cell-depleted T cells, or PBMCs.

Original data processing: Amplification of reference gene primers was used by the study to estimate nucleated cell counts. Using immunoSEQ multiplex PCR, the repertoire was profiled, and TCRdb retains in-frame clones only, with some absent. Clonal size and the V and J genes are those of that table, whereas D and trimming came from the DNA. The repertoire has fewer than 110,000 clones, 80% to 90% of them found once; the top ten carry about 5.3%. Germline V lookup: CDR1 MNHEY, CDR2 SVGAGI. CDR3 length: 13 amino acids. V gave up 10 bases and J gave up 5 bases; unmatched junction bases: 8. Sequenced: peripheral blood. The rearrangement links TRBV6-5 to TRBJ1-2; 9 bases fit TRBD1. This clonotype was sampled from a man aged 40-55 years with active or convalescent COVID-19. CDR3 protein: CATRRDRDYGYTF. The CDR3 nucleotides read TGTGCCACCAGGAGGGACAGGGATTATGGCTACACCTTC.